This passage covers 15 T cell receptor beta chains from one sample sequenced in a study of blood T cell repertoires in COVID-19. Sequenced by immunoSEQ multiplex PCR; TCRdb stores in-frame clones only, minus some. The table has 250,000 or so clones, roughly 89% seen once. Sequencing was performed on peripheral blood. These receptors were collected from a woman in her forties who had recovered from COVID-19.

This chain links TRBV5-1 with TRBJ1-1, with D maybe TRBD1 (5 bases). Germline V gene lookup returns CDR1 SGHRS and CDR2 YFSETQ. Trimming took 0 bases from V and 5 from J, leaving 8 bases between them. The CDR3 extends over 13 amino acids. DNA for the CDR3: TGCGCCAGCAGCTTGGACGGGGGGACTGAAGCTTTCTTT. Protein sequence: CASSLDGGTEAFF.

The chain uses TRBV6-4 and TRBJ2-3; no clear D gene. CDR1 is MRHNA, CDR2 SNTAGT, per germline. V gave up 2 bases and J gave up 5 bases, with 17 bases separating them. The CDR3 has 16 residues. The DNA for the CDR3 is TGTGCCAGCAGTGACGAGTTTGCTAGTTCATTAGATACGCAGTATTTT. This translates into CASSDEFASSLDTQYF.

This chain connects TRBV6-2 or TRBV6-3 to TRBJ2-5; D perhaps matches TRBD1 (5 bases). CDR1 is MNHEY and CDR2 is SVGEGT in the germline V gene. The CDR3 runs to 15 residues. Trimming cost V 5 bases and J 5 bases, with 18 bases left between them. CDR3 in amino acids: CASSTWGRLMETQYF. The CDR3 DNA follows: TGTGCCAGCAGTACATGGGGCAGGCTGATGGAGACCCAGTACTTC.

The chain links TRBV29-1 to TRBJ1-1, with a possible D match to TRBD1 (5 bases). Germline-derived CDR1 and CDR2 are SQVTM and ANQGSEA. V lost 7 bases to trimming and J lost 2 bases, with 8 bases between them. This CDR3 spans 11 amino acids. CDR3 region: CSGQTNTEAFF. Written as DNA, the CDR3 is TGCAGCGGACAGACCAACACTGAAGCTTTCTTT.

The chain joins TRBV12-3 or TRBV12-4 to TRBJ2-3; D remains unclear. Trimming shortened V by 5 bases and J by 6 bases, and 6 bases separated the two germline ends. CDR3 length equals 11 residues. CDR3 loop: CASSVSDTQYF. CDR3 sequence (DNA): TGTGCCAGCAGTGTGAGCGATACGCAGTATTTT.

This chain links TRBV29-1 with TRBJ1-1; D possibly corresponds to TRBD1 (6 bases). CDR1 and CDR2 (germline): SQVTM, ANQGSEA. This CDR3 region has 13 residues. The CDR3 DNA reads TGCAGTTTCAGGGGCCGTTTTTCTTGGGAAGCTTTCTTT. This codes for CSFRGRFSWEAFF.

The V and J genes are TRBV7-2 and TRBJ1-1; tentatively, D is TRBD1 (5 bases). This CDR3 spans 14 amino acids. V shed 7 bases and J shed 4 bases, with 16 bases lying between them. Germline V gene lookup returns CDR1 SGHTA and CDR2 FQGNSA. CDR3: CASTLAGLGTEAFF. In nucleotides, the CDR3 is TGTGCCAGCACCCTCGCGGGGCTCGGCACTGAAGCTTTCTTT.

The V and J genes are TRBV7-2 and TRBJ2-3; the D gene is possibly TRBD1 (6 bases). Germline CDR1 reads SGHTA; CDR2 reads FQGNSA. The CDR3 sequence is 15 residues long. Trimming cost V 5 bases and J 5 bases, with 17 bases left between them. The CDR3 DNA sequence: TGTGCCAGCAGCCCGTCAACAGGGTTAGTAGATACGCAGTATTTT. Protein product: CASSPSTGLVDTQYF.

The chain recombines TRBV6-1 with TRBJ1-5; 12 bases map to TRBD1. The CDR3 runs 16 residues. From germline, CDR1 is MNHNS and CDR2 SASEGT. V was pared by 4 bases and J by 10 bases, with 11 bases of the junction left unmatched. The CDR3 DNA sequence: TGTGCCAGCAGTGCCGCCGGGACAGGGGGCGGGCAACCCCAGCATTTT. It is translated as CASSAAGTGGGQPQHF.

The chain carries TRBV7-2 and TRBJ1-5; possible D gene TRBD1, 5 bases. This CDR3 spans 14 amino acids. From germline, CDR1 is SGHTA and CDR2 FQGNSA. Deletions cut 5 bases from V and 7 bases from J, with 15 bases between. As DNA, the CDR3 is TGTGCCAGCAGCCTCTACAGGAGCGAGCAGCCCCAGCATTTT. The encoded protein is CASSLYRSEQPQHF.

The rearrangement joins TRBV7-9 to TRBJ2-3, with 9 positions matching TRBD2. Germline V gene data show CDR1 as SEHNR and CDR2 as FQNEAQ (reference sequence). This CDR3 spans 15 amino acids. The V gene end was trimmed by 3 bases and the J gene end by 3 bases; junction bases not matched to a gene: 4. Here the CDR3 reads CASSFGLALTDTQYF. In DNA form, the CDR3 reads TGTGCCAGCAGCTTCGGACTAGCGTTGACAGATACGCAGTATTTT.

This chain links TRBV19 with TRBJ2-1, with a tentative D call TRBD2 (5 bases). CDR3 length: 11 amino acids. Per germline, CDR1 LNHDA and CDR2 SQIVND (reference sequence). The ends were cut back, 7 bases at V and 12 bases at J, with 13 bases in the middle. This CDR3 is CASTAGYGQFF. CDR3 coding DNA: TGTGCCAGTACCGCGGGTTACGGGCAGTTCTTC.

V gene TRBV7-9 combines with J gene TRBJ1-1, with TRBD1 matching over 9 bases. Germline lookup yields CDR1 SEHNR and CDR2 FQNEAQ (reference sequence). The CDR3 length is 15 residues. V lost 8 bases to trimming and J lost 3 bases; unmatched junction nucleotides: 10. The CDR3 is CASGPYRGLDTEAFF. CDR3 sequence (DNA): TGTGCCAGCGGGCCCTACAGGGGGCTGGACACTGAAGCTTTCTTT.

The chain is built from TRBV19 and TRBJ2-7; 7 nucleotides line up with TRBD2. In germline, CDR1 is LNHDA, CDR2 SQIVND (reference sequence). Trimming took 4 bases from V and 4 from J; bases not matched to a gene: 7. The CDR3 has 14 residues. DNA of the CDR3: TGTGCCAGTAGTACCGGGACGGGGGGTTACGAGCAGTACTTC. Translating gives CASSTGTGGYEQYF.

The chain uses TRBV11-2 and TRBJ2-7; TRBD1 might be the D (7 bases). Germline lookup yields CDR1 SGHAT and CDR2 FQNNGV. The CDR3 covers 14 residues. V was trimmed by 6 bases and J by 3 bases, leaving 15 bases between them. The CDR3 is CASSTGRGVYEQYF. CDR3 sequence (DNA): TGTGCCAGCAGTACGGGCAGGGGGGTCTACGAGCAGTACTTC. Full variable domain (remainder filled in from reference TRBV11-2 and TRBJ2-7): EAGVAQSPRYKIIEKRQSVAFWCNPISGHATLYWYQQILGQGPKLLIQFQNNGVVDDSQLPKDRFSAERLKGVDSTLKIQPAKLEDSAVYLCASSTGRGVYEQYFGPGTRLTVT.